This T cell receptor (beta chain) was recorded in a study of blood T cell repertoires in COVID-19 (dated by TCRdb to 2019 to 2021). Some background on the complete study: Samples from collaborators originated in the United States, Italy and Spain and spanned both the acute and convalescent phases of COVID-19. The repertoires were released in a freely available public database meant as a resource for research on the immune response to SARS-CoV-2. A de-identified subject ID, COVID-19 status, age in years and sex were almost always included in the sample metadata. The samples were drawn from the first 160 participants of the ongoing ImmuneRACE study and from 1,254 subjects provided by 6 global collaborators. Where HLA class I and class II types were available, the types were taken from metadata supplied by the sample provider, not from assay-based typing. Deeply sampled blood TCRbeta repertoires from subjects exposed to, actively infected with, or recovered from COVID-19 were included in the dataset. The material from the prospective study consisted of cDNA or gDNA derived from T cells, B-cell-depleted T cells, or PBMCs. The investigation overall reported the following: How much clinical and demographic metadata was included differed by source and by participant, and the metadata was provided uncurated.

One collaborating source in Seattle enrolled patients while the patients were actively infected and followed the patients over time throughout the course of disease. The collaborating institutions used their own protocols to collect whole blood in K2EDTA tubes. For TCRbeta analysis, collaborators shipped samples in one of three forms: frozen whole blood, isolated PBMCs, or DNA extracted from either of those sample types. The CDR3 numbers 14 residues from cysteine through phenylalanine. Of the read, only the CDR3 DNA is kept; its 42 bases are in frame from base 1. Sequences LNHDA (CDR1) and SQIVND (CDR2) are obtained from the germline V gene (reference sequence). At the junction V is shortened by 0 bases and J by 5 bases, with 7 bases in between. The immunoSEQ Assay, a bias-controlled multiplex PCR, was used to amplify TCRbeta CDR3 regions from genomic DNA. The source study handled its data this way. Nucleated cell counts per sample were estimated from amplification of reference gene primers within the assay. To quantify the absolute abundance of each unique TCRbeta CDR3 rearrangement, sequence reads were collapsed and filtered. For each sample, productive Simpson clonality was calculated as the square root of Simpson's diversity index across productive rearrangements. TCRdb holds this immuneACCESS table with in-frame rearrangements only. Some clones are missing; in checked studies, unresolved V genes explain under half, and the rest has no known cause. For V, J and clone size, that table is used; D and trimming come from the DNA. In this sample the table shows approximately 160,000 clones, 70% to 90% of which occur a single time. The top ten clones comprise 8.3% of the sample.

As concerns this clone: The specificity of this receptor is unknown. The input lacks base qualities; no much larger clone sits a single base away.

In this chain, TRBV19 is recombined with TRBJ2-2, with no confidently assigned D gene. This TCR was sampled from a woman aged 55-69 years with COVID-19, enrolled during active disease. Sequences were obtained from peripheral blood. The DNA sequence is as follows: TGTGCCAGTAGTATAGACCACGGGACCGGGGAGCTGTTTTTT. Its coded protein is CASSIDHGTGELFF.